The next 29 T cell receptor beta chains were all read from a single sample in a study of CD8+CD57+ T cells in acquired aplastic anemia. CDR3 and TCR beta VDJ profiling relied on a genomic DNA template. A single record per CDR3 protein comes from TCRdb applying MiXCR to the reads. Among some 200,000 distinct CDR3 sequences listed, around 47% were seen once. By flow cytometry, patients selected for sequencing had shown an expansion of CD8+CD57+ cells. Sample: sorted CD4+, CD8+, or CD8+CD57+ T cells (not recorded which) from PBMCs. The origin of the receptors is a human donor with aplastic anemia.

This clonotype appeared many times. The gene calls are TRBV5-1 and TRBJ2-7, with D possibly matching TRBD1 (6 bases). This CDR3 has 15 amino acids. Germline CDR1 is SGHRS and CDR2 is YFSETQ. With 0 bases removed from V and 4 bases from J, the gap between germline ends came to 14 bases. CDR3 nucleotides: TGCGCCAGCAGCTTGGGCGCTGGGGGCCCTTACGAGCAGTACTTC. Its protein product is CASSLGAGGPYEQYF.

The rearrangement uses TRBV29-1 and TRBJ1-1; maybe TRBD1 (6 bases). Looked up from germline, CDR1 is SQVTM and CDR2 is ANQGSEA. V was shortened by 8 bases and J by 7 bases, with 17 bases between the two germline ends. The CDR3 covers 12 residues. The CDR3 reads CSIGRRTDEAFF. CDR3 in DNA: TGCAGCATCGGAAGACGGACAGATGAAGCTTTCTTT. The full variable domain, its missing parts supplied by reference TRBV29-1 and TRBJ1-1, is SAVISQKPSRDICQRGTSLTIQCQVDSQVTMMFWYRQQPGQSLTLIATANQGSEATYESGFVIDKFPISRPNLTFSTLTVSNMSPEDSSIYLCSIGRRTDEAFFGQGTRLTVV.

This chain connects TRBV18 to TRBJ1-2; possibly TRBD1 for D (6 bases). The CDR3 sequence is 13 residues long. Germline V gene sequence: CDR1 KGHSH, CDR2 LQKENI. Trimming left V 3 bases short and J 5 bases short, with 10 bases between. This chain's CDR3 is CASSPDSAYGYTF. CDR3 DNA sequence: TGTGCCAGCTCACCGGACAGCGCGTATGGCTACACCTTC.

The sample holds many counts of this clonotype. J is TRBJ2-5 and V is TRBV11-2; D possibly uses TRBD1 or TRBD2 (5 bases each). The V end was cut by 3 bases, the J end by 5 bases, with 16 bases between. Per the germline V gene, CDR1 is SGHAT and CDR2 is FQNNGV. The CDR3 covers 15 residues. For the CDR3, the DNA is TGTGCCAGCAGCTTCCTACCTGGATGGGGGGAGACCCAGTACTTC. This gives the protein CASSFLPGWGETQYF.

The CDR3 spells CASSYYRASGTSTDTQYF. The CDR3 nucleotides read TGTGCCAGCAGTTACTATCGGGCTAGCGGCACTAGCACAGATACGCAGTATTTT. The J gene is TRBJ2-3, the V gene TRBV6-5; 7 bases align to TRBD2. V trimming: 1 base; J trimming: 0 bases; junction bases outside the gene matches: 10. The V gene's germline CDR1 is MNHEY and CDR2 SVGAGI. This CDR3 spans 18 amino acids.

V usage is TRBV2 and J usage is TRBJ2-5; tentatively, D is TRBD1 (5 bases). Germline V gene lookup returns CDR1 SNHLY and CDR2 FYNNEI. Between the trimmed V and J ends, which lost 4 bases and 1 base, there was a span of 10 bases. The CDR3 is made up of 14 amino acids. The CDR3, as DNA: TGTGCCAGCAGTGTCATGACAGCCCAAGAGACCCAGTACTTC. Translated, it gives CASSVMTAQETQYF.

Comments on this clonotype: Relative to the germline gene, one junction end is altered; a read error may explain this. The chain links TRBV10-3 to TRBJ1-5; unclear D gene. The CDR3 is 14 residues long. Germline CDR1 is ENHRY and CDR2 is SYGVKD. CDR3 amino acids: CASSRGLAGSHEHF. The CDR3 DNA reads TGTGCCAGCAGTCGAGGACTAGCGGGAAGTCATGAGCATTTT.

The V gene is TRBV29-1, the J gene TRBJ2-1; perhaps TRBD2 as D (5 bases). CDR1 and CDR2 (germline): SQVTM, ANQGSEA. V dropped 3 bases and J dropped 10 bases, with 7 bases sitting between them. CDR3 length: 10 residues. DNA of the CDR3: TGCAGCGTTGATACGGGGGAGCAGTTCTTC. This encodes CSVDTGEQFF.

This clonotype has ten or more counts. The J gene is TRBJ2-7, the V gene TRBV5-6; D gene unclear. Trimming cost V 4 bases and J 10 bases, with 15 bases left between them. Germline V gene sequence: CDR1 SGHDT, CDR2 YYEEEE. This CDR3 is built from 12 residues. CDR3 coding DNA: TGTGCCAGCAGCGTGACGGAACAACTTCAGTACTTC. It codes for CASSVTEQLQYF.

The V call is TRBV24-1, the J call TRBJ2-1; 8 positions agree with TRBD1. The CDR3 is made up of 16 amino acids. Looked up from germline, CDR1 is KGHDR and CDR2 is SFDVKD. V lost 4 bases, J lost 2 bases, and 6 bases stayed unmatched. CDR3 sequence (DNA): TGTGCCACCAGTGACTCCGGACAGGGAACCTACAATGAGCAGTTCTTC. It specifies CATSDSGQGTYNEQFF.

This clonotype was counted a few times. The gene calls are TRBV2 and TRBJ1-5; D unresolved. There are 13 residues in the CDR3. Germline-derived CDR1 and CDR2 are SNHLY and FYNNEI. Trimming shortened V by 4 bases and J by 9 bases, and 13 bases separated the two germline ends. CDR3 DNA: TGTGCCAGCAGTGCTTCAACCTTTGGGCCCCAGCATTTT. Amino acids: CASSASTFGPQHF.

The chain couples TRBV20-1 to TRBJ1-1; TRBD1 aligns across 7 bases. Germline trimming cut 7 bases from V and 7 bases from J; bases unmatched to any gene: 9. Germline V gene lookup returns CDR1 DFQATT and CDR2 SNEGSKA (reference sequence). This CDR3 contains 12 residues. The CDR3: CSGQGEDGEAFF. CDR3 DNA: TGCAGTGGACAGGGAGAGGATGGTGAAGCTTTCTTT.

The chain links TRBV24-1 to TRBJ2-7; perhaps D is TRBD1 or TRBD2 (5 bases each). The CDR3 runs 15 residues. V lost 4 bases to trimming and J lost 2 bases, with 14 bases between them. Germline V gene sequence: CDR1 KGHDR, CDR2 SFDVKD. CDR3 sequence (DNA): TGTGCCACCAGTGAAACCGGGACCGCGGCCTACGAGCAGTACTTC. Protein product: CATSETGTAAYEQYF.

This clonotype turned up a few times. The chain joins TRBV10-3 to TRBJ1-2; no reliable D call. V lost 2 bases and J lost 5, with 12 bases in between. Germline CDR1 and CDR2: ENHRY and SYGVKD. This CDR3 is 14 amino acids long. The CDR3 loop is CAISEPLQGYGYTF. CDR3 in DNA: TGTGCCATCAGTGAGCCCCTTCAAGGGTATGGCTACACCTTC.

The chain uses TRBV11-1 and TRBJ2-1; 10 bases fit TRBD2. Trimming cost V 1 base and J 4 bases; bases outside gene matches: 4. The CDR3 is 16 residues long. Germline CDR1 SGHAT, CDR2 FQDESV (reference sequence). Here the CDR3 reads CASSLGGLASYNEQFF. Here the CDR3 DNA reads TGTGCCAGCAGCTTAGGGGGACTAGCGTCATACAATGAGCAGTTCTTC.

This clonotype was counted at least ten times. The rearrangement links TRBV14 to TRBJ2-3; D perhaps matches TRBD2 (5 bases). Germline V lookup: CDR1 SGHDN, CDR2 FVKESK. This CDR3 comprises 15 residues. V lost 1 base and J 0 bases, leaving 8 bases between the germline ends. The CDR3 nucleotides are TGTGCCAGCAGCCAAGGGCGGGCTAGCACAGATACGCAGTATTTT. Its protein product is CASSQGRASTDTQYF. Full variable domain (remainder filled in from reference TRBV14 and TRBJ2-3): EAGVTQFPSHSVIEKGQTVTLRCDPISGHDNLYWYRRVMGKEIKFLLHFVKESKQDESGMPNNRFLAERTGGTYSTLKVQPAELEDSGVYFCASSQGRASTDTQYFGPGTRLTVL.

The rearrangement links TRBV29-1 to TRBJ1-2; D is uncertain. The germline V gene has CDR1 SQVTM and CDR2 ANQGSEA. The CDR3 length is 14 residues. The germline V and J ends were trimmed by 3 bases and 4 bases, with 15 bases remaining between them. DNA for the CDR3: TGCAGCGTTGATCCGAGAGGAAAAACCTATGGCTACACCTTC. This encodes CSVDPRGKTYGYTF.

The sample holds a few counts of this clonotype. The rearrangement uses TRBV4-2 and TRBJ2-1, with 11 bases identical to TRBD2. Germline-derived CDR1 and CDR2 are LGHNA and YNFKEQ. This CDR3 is built from 19 residues. Unmatched junction bases numbered 8, after V lost 1 base and J lost 0 bases. The CDR3 spells CASSQAAGTSGSSYNEQFF. The CDR3 nucleotides are TGTGCCAGCAGCCAAGCCGCGGGAACTAGCGGGAGCTCCTACAATGAGCAGTTCTTC.

Concerning this clonotype itself: It may be a read error: a sequence one base away is much more abundant. V usage is TRBV7-7 and J usage is TRBJ2-7; 7 bases match TRBD1. From germline, CDR1 is SSHAT and CDR2 FNYEAQ (reference sequence). This CDR3 is 14 amino acids long. The CDR3 sequence: CATVRRQGFYEQYF. CDR3 DNA: TGTGCTACCGTGCGAAGACAGGGTTTCTACGAGCAGTACTTC.

The chain recombines TRBV2 with TRBJ1-2; 8 bases fit TRBD1. Germline V gene sequence: CDR1 SNHLY, CDR2 FYNNEI. This CDR3 contains 14 residues. The DNA of the CDR3 is TGTGCAGCCGGACAGGGAACCATTTACTATGGCTACACCTTC. This encodes CAAGQGTIYYGYTF.

This clonotype has at least ten counts. The chain is built from TRBV2 and TRBJ1-2; D unclear. The CDR3 consists of 14 residues. Germline V gene lookup returns CDR1 SNHLY and CDR2 FYNNEI. With 1 base removed from V and 6 bases from J, the gap between germline ends came to 12 bases. DNA for the CDR3: TGTGCCAGCAGTGAAGGCCCGGGGTGGGATGGCTACACCTTC. Protein product: CASSEGPGWDGYTF.

The chain carries TRBV10-3 and TRBJ1-2; 7 bases map to TRBD1. This CDR3 contains 15 residues. Germline V gene lookup returns CDR1 ENHRY and CDR2 SYGVKD. The ends lost 0 bases at V and 0 bases at J; junction bases unmatched: 1. CDR3 region: CAISESDRPNYGYTF. The CDR3 region has the DNA TGTGCCATCAGTGAGTCGGACAGGCCTAACTATGGCTACACCTTC.

This chain joins TRBV29-1 and TRBJ1-6; the D gene is possibly TRBD1 (5 bases). Germline assignment: CDR1 SQVTM and CDR2 ANQGSEA. This CDR3 region has 14 residues. With 6 bases removed from V and 7 bases from J, the gap between germline ends came to 16 bases. Here the CDR3 reads CSVYDPGTNSPLHF. In DNA, the CDR3 is TGCAGCGTCTACGATCCAGGGACGAATTCACCCCTCCACTTT.

This clonotype was picked up many times. The J gene is TRBJ2-7, the V gene TRBV6-1; no clear D gene. CDR3 length equals 13 residues. Germline loops: CDR1 MNHNS, CDR2 SASEGT. V was trimmed by 6 bases and J by 6 bases, leaving 15 bases between them. For the CDR3, the DNA is TGTGCCAGCAGACCGGAACAGTGGCGCGAGCAGTACTTC. This encodes CASRPEQWREQYF.

The rearrangement links TRBV20-1 to TRBJ2-1; D unresolved. CDR1 is DFQATT and CDR2 is SNEGSKA in the germline V gene (reference sequence). The CDR3 length is 12 residues. V was clipped by 3 bases and J by 4 bases, with 7 bases between them. CDR3 loop: CSARLQYNEQFF. The CDR3 DNA follows: TGCAGTGCTAGGCTACAATACAATGAGCAGTTCTTC.

V gene TRBV18 combines with J gene TRBJ1-2; the D is unclear. Deletions cut 3 bases from V and 8 bases from J, with 13 bases between. The CDR3 covers 13 residues. CDR1 KGHSH and CDR2 LQKENI come from the germline V gene. Written as DNA, the CDR3 is TGTGCCAGCTCACCGGCAGCGGAGTCAGGCTACACCTTC. It encodes CASSPAAESGYTF. The full variable domain, in which reference TRBV18 and TRBJ1-2 provide the parts outside the CDR3, is NAGVMQNPRHLVRRRGQEARLRCSPMKGHSHVYWYRQLPEEGLKFMVYLQKENIIDESGMPKERFSAEFPKEGPSILRIQQVVRGDSAAYFCASSPAAESGYTFGSGTRLTVV.

The table lists this clonotype with many counts. This chain connects TRBV2 to TRBJ2-5; TRBD2 matches 7 bases. The CDR3 contains 13 residues. In germline, CDR1 is SNHLY, CDR2 FYNNEI. Trimming at V came to 0 bases and at J to 12 bases, leaving 7 bases not matched to a gene. This CDR3 reads CASSEASGNPKYF. Written as DNA, the CDR3 is TGTGCCAGCAGTGAAGCCAGCGGGAACCCAAAGTACTTC. The full variable domain, in which reference TRBV2 and TRBJ2-5 provide the parts outside the CDR3, is EPEVTQTPSHQVTQMGQEVILRCVPISNHLYFYWYRQILGQKVEFLVSFYNNEISEKSEIFDDQFSVERPDGSNFTLKIRSTKLEDSAMYFCASSEASGNPKYFGPGTRLLVL.

The chain employs TRBV7-9 and TRBJ2-7; no firm D call. In germline, CDR1 is SEHNR, CDR2 FQNEAQ (reference sequence). Trimming removed 4 bases from V and 5 bases from J, with 9 bases in between. The CDR3 is 12 residues long. In DNA, the CDR3 is TGTGCCAGCAGCTCGACACGGAACGAGCAGTACTTC. Its translation is CASSSTRNEQYF.

This clonotype came up many times. V gene TRBV5-5 combines with J gene TRBJ2-5; no definite D call. Trimming left V 4 bases short and J 4 bases short, with 14 bases between. Germline CDR1 reads SGHKS; CDR2 reads YYEKEE (reference sequence). This CDR3 is built from 14 residues. CDR3 DNA sequence: TGTGCCAGCAGCATCGACGGTCGTGGAGAGACCCAGTACTTC. Protein product: CASSIDGRGETQYF.